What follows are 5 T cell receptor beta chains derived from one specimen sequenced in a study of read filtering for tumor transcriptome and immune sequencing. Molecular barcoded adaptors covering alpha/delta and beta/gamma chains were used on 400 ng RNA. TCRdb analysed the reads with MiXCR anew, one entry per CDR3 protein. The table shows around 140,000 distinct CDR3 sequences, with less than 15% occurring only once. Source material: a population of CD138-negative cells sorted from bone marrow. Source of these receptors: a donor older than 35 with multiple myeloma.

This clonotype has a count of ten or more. The CDR3 is CAWRSGLATEAFF. The CDR3 DNA follows: TGTGCCTGGAGGTCAGGGTTGGCCACTGAAGCTTTCTTT. The chain carries TRBV30 and TRBJ1-1, with a weak D call TRBD1 (5 bases). The germline CDR1 and CDR2 sequences are GTSNPN and SVGIG (reference sequence). The CDR3 totals 13 residues. Deletions cut 3 bases from V and 4 bases from J, with 12 bases between. The variable domain in full, completed from reference TRBV30 and TRBJ1-1, reads SQTIHQWPATLVQPVGSPLSLECTVEGTSNPNLYWYRQAAGRGLQLLFYSVGIGQISSEVPQNLSASRPQDRQFILSSKKLLLSDSGFYLCAWRSGLATEAFFGQGTRLTVV.

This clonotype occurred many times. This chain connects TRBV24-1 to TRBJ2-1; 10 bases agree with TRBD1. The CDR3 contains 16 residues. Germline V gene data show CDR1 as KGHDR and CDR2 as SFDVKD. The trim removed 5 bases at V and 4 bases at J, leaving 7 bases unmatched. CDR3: CATSALTGGSYNEQFF. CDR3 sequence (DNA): TGTGCCACCAGTGCCTTGACAGGGGGCTCTTACAATGAGCAGTTCTTC.

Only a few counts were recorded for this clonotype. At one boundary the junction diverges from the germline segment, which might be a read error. The CDR3 is CANSLVLGTGVADIQYF. CDR3 sequence (DNA): TGTGCCAACAGCTTAGTTCTAGGCACAGGGGTAGCGGACATTCAGTACTTC. V and J are TRBV11-2 and TRBJ2-4, with D possibly TRBD1 on 7 matching bases. This CDR3 is 17 amino acids long. CDR1 and CDR2 (germline): SGHAT, FQNNGV.

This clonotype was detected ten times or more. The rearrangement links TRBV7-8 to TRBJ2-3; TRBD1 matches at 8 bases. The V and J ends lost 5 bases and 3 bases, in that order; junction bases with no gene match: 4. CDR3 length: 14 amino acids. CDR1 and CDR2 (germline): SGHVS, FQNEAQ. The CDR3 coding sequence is TGTGCCAGCAGCCCGCGGACAGGGACAGATACGCAGTATTTT. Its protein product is CASSPRTGTDTQYF.

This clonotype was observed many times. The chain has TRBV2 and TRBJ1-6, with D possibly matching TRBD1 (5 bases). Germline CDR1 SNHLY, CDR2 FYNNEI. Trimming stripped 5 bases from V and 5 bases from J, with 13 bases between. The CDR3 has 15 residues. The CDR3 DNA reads TGTGCCAGCAGTCCCCCCCAAGGGGATAATTCACCCCTCCACTTT. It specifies CASSPPQGDNSPLHF.